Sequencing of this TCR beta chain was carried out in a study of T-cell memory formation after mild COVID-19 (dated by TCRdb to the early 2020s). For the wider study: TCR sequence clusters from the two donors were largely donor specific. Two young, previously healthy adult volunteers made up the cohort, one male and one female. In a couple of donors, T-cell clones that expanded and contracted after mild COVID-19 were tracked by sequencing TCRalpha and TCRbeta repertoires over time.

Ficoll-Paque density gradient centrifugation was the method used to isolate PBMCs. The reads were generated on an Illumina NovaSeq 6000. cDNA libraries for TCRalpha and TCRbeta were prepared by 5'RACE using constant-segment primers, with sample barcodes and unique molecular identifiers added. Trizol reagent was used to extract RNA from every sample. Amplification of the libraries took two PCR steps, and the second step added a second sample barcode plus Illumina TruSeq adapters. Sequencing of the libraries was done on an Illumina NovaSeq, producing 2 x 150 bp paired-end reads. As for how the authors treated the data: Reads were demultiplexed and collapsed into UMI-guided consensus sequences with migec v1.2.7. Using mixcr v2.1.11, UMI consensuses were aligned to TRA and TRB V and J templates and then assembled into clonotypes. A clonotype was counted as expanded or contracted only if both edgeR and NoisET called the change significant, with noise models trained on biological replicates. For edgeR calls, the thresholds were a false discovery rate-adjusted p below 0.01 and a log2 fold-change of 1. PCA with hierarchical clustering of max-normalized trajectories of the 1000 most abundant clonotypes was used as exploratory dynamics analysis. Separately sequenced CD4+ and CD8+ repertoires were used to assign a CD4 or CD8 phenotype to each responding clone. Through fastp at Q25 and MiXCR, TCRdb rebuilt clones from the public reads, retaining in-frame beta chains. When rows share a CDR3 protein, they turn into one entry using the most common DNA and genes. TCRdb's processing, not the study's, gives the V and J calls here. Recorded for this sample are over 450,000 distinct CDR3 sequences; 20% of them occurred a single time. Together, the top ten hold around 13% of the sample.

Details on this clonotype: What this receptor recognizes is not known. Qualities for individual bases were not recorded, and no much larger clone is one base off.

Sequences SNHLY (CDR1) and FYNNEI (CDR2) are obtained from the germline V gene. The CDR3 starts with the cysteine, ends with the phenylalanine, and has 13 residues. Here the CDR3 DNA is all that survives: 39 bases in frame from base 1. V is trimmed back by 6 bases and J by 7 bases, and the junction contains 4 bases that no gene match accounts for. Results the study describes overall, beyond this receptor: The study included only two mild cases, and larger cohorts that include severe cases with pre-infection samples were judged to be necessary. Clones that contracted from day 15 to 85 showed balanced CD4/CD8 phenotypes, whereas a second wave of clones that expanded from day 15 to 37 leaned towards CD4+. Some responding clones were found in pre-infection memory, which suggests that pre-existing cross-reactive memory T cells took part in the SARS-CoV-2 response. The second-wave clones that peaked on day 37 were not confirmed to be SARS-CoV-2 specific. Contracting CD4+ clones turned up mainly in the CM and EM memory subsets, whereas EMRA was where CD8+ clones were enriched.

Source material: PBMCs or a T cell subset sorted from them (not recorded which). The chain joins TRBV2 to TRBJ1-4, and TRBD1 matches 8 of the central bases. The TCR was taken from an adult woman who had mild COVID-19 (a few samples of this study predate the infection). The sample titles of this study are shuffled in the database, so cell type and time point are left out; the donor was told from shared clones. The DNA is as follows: TGTGCCAGCAGACTGGACAGGGCTGAAAAACTGTTTTTT. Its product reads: CASRLDRAEKLFF.